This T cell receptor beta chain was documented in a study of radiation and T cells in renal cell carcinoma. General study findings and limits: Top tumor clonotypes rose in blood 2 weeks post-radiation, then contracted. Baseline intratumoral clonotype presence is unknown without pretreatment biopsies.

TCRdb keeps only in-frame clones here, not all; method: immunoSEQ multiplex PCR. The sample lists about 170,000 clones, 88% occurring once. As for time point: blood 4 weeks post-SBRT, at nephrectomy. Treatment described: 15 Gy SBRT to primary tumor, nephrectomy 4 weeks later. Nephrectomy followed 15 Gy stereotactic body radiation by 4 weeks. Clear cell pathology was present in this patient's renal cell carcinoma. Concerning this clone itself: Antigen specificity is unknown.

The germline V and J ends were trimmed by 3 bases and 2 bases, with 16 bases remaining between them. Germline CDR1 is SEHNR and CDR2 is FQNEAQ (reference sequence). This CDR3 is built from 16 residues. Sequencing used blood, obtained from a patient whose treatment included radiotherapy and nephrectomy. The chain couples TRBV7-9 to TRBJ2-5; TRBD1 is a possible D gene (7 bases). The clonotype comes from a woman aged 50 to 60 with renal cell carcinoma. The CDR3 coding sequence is TGTGCCAGCAGCTTTGGCGGGACAGTTGGACAAGAGACCCAGTACTTC. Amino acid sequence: CASSFGGTVGQETQYF.